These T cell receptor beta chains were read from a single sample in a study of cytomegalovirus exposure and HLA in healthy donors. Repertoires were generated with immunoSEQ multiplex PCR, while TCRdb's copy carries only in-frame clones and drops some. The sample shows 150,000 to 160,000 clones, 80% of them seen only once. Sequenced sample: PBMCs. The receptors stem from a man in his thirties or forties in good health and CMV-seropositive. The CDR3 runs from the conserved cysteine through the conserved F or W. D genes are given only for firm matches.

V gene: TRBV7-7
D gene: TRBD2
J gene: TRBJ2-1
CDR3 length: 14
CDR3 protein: CATTCSGVYNEQFF
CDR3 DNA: TGTGCTACCACATGTAGCGGGGTTTACAATGAGCAGTTCTTC

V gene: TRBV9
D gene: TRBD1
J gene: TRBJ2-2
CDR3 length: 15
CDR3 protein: CASSPRDRPDGELFF
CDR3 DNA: TGTGCCAGCAGCCCCCGGGACAGGCCAGACGGGGAGCTGTTTTTT

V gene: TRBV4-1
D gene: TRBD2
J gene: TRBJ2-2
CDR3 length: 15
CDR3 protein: CASSPGGSRTGELFF
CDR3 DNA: TGCGCCAGCAGCCCGGGGGGGAGTAGAACCGGGGAGCTGTTTTTT

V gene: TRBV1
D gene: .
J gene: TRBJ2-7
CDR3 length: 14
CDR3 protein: CTTAIRGISYEQYF
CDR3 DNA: TGCACCACCGCCATCCGGGGAATCTCCTACGAGCAGTACTTC

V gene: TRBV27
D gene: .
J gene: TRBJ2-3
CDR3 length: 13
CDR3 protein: CASSTVGTDTQYF
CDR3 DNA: TGTGCCAGCAGTACGGTCGGGACAGATACGCAGTATTTT

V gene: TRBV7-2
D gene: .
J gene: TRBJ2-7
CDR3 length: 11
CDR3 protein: CASNRAYEQYF
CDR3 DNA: TGTGCCAGCAACCGCGCCTACGAGCAGTACTTC

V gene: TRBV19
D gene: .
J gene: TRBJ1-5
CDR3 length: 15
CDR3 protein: CASSTTGYSNQPQHF
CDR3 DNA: TGTGCCAGTAGTACGACAGGTTATAGCAATCAGCCCCAGCATTTT

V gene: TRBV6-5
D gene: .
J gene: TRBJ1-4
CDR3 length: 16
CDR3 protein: CASSYSLEGNQEKLFF
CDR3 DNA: TGTGCCAGCAGTTACTCGCTTGAGGGAAACCAGGAAAAACTGTTTTTT

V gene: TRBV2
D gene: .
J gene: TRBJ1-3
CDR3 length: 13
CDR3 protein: CASRQGSGNTIYF
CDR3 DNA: TGTGCCAGCAGGCAGGGTTCGGGAAACACCATATATTTT

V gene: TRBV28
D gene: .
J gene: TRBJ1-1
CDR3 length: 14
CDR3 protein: CASSLPLRGTEAFF
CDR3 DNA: TGTGCCAGCAGTTTACCCCTTAGGGGCACTGAAGCTTTCTTT

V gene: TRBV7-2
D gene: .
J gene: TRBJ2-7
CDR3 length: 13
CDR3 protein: CASSSIGSDEQYF
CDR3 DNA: TGTGCCAGCAGCTCCATCGGTAGCGACGAGCAGTACTTC

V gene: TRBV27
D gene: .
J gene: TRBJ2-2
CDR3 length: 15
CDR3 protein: CASSQAGTYTGELFF
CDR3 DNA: TGTGCCAGCAGTCAAGCCGGGACATACACCGGGGAGCTGTTTTTT

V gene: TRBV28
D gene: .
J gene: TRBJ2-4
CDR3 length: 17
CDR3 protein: CASSLLRHGEAKNIQYF
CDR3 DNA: TGTGCCAGCAGTTTACTTAGACACGGGGAAGCCAAAAACATTCAGTACTTC

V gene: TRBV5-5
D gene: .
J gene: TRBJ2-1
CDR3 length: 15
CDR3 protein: CASSLVGGIYNEQFF
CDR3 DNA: TGTGCCAGCAGCTTGGTTGGCGGCATCTACAATGAGCAGTTCTTC

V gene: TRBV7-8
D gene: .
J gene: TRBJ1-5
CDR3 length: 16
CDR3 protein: CASSTLTGRSNQPQHF
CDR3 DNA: TGTGCCAGCAGCACTCTGACAGGACGAAGCAATCAGCCCCAGCATTTT

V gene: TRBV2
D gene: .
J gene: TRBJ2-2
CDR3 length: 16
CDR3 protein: CASSEKGQPGTGELFF
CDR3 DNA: TGTGCCAGCAGTGAAAAGGGGCAGCCGGGCACCGGGGAGCTGTTTTTT

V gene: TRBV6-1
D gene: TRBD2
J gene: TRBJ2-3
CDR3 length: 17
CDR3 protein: CASSERLAGGDTDTQYF
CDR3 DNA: TGTGCCAGCAGTGAACGGCTAGCGGGAGGGGATACAGATACGCAGTATTTT

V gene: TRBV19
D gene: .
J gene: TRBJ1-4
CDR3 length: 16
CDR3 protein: CASSIESTESNEKLFF
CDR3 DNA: TGTGCCAGTAGTATCGAGTCGACAGAGTCTAATGAAAAACTGTTTTTT

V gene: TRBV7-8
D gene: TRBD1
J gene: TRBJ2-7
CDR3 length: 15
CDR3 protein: CASSPAGTGVHEQYF
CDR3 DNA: TGTGCCAGCAGCCCCGCCGGGACAGGGGTCCACGAGCAGTACTTC

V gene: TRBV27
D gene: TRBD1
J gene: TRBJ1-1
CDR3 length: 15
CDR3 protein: CASSLLQGAGTEAFF
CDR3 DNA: TGTGCCAGCAGTTTATTGCAGGGGGCGGGCACTGAAGCTTTCTTT

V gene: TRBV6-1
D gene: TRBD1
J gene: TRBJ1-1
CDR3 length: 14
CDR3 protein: CASSQQGGETEAFF
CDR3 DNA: TGTGCCAGCAGTCAACAGGGGGGAGAGACTGAAGCTTTCTTT

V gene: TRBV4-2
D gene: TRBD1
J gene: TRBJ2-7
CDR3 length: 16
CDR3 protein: CASSQSPQGESYEQYF
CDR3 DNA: TGTGCCAGCAGCCAATCGCCTCAGGGGGAGTCCTACGAGCAGTACTTC

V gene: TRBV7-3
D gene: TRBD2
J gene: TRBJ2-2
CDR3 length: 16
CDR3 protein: CASSPSFGGDTGELFF
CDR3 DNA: TGTGCCAGCAGCCCCTCCTTTGGGGGGGACACCGGGGAGCTGTTTTTT

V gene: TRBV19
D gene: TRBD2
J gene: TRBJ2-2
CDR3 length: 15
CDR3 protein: CASSVSSGRTGELFF
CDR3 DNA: TGTGCCAGTAGTGTCTCCAGCGGGAGAACCGGGGAGCTGTTTTTT

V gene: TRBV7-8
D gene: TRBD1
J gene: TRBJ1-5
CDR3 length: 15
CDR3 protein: CASSLWDSSNQPQHF
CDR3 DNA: TGTGCCAGCAGCTTATGGGACAGTTCCAATCAGCCCCAGCATTTT

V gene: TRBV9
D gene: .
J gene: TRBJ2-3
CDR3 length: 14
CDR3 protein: CASSVEPRTDTQYF
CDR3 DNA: TGTGCCAGCAGCGTAGAACCCCGGACAGATACGCAGTATTTT

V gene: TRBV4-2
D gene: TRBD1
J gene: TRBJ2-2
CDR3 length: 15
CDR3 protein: CASSQTGVNTGELFF
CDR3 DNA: TGTGCCAGCAGCCAGACAGGGGTTAACACCGGGGAGCTGTTTTTT

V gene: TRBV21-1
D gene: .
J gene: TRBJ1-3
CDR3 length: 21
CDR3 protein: CASSKKVVRGTGVKSGNTIYF
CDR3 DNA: TGTGCCAGCAGCAAAAAGGTAGTTCGAGGGACAGGGGTTAAATCTGGAAACACCATATATTTT

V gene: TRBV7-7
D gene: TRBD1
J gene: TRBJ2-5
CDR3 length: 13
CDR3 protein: CASSPGQGGPQYF
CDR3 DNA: TGTGCTAGCAGCCCGGGACAGGGAGGACCCCAGTACTTC

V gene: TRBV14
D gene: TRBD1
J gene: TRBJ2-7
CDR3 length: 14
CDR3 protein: CASSQSGQGWEQYF
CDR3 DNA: TGTGCCAGCAGCCAGAGCGGACAGGGTTGGGAGCAGTACTTC

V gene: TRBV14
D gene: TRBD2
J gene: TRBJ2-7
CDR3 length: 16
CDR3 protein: CASSHLPGLAVGEQYF
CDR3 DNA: TGTGCCAGCAGCCACCTTCCGGGACTAGCGGTTGGCGAGCAGTACTTC

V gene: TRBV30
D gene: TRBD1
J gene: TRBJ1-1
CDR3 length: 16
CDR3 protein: CAWSATRDSRNTEAFF
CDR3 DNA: TGTGCCTGGAGTGCCACGAGGGACAGTAGGAACACTGAAGCTTTCTTT